The clone carrying this T cell receptor (beta chain) was picked up a small number of times. Its antigen is as yet unknown. The CDR3 runs to 17 residues. V lost 3 bases and J 5 bases, leaving 22 bases between the germline ends. Germline V lookup: CDR1 MDHEN, CDR2 SYDVKM. Amplified TCR beta CDR3 regions derived from RNA transcripts. HTBI primers were employed in a first-round RT-PCR of the TCR CDR3. MiXCR, applied by TCRdb to the multiplex PCR reads, yields one record per CDR3 protein. The table shows 350,000 or so distinct CDR3 sequences, with roughly 20% occurring only once. This entry belongs to a study of T cells in Graves' hyperthyroidism and ophthalmopathy. Looking at the study overall: Prior to any treatment, at the point of initial diagnosis, peripheral blood was collected. General study findings and limits: It was a median around 6 months before onset that the model predicted ophthalmopathy.

Patients were excluded for uncontrolled infection, other autoimmune disease, pregnancy or lactation. The receptor was derived from a woman aged 40 to 50 with Graves' ophthalmopathy. The chain employs TRBV28 and TRBJ2-5; D gene uncertain. Sequencing was performed on blood. The CDR3 loop reads CASSFPPVTRPVETQYF. In DNA form, the CDR3 reads TGTGCCAGCAGTTTCCCTCCGGTTACTCGCCCAGTTGAGACCCAGTACTTC. Combining the CDR3 with reference TRBV28 and TRBJ2-5 gives the whole variable domain DVKVTQSSRYLVKRTGEKVFLECVQDMDHENMFWYRQDPGLGLRLIYFSYDVKMKEKGDIPEGYSVSREKKERFSLILESASTNQTSMYLCASSFPPVTRPVETQYFGPGTRLLVL.